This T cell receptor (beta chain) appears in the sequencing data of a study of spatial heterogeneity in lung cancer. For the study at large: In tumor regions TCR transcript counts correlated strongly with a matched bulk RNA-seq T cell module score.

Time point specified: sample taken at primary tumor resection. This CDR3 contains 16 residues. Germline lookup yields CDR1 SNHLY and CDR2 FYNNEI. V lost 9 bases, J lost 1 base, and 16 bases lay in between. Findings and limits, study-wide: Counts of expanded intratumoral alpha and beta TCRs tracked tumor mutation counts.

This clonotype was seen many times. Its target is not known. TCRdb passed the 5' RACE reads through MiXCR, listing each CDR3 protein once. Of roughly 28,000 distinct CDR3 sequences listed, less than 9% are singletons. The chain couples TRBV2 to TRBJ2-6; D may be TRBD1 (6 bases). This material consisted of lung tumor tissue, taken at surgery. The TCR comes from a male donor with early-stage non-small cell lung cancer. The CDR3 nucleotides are TGTGCCAGTAACAGGGCCCTTTTATCTGGGGCCAACGTCCTGACTTTC. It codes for CASNRALLSGANVLTF.